The entry below describes one TCR beta chain. This clone appeared a single time. Its antigen is still unknown. The sample holds no much larger clone one base away, and base qualities are not on file. The entry originates in a study of blood T cell repertoires in COVID-19 (dated by TCRdb to 2019 to 2021). Regarding the research as a whole: The collaborator samples originated in the United States, Italy and Spain and spanned the acute and convalescent phases of COVID-19. The dataset comprised deeply sampled blood TCRbeta repertoires from subjects exposed to, actively infected with, or recovered from COVID-19. Where available, HLA class I and class II types were obtained from metadata supplied by the sample provider rather than from assay-based typing. The material from the prospective study consisted of cDNA or gDNA derived from T cells, B-cell-depleted T cells, or PBMCs. The samples were drawn from two sources: the first 160 participants of the ongoing ImmuneRACE study, and 1,200 or so subjects contributed by 6 global collaborators. A de-identified subject ID, COVID-19 status, age in years and sex were almost always included in the sample metadata. The repertoires were released in a freely available public database intended as a resource for research on the immune response to SARS-CoV-2. Study-wide conclusions, independent of this receptor: The amount of clinical and demographic metadata varied by source and participant and was provided uncurated.

TCRbeta CDR3 regions were amplified from genomic DNA using the immunoSEQ Assay, a bias-controlled multiplex PCR. Regarding the original processing steps: The number of nucleated cells in each sample was estimated from the amplification of reference gene primers within the assay. To quantify the absolute abundance of each unique TCRbeta CDR3 rearrangement, sequence reads were collapsed and filtered. For each sample, productive Simpson clonality was calculated by taking the square root of Simpson's diversity index across productive rearrangements. Entries here come from immuneACCESS through TCRdb and include only in-frame sequences with V and J called. Some clones fail to appear in such tables; in the studies checked, an unresolved V gene covers under half of the shortfall, and the cause of the remainder is unknown. The V and J calls and clone size come from that table; D and trimming were worked out from the DNA. The sample table shows around 94,000 clones, and more than 90% are seen once. 1.9% of the sample lies in the top ten.

At one collaborating source in Seattle, patients were enrolled during active infection and were followed longitudinally through the course of disease. Each collaborating institution followed its own protocols to collect whole blood in K2EDTA tubes. For TCRbeta analysis, collaborators shipped samples in one of three forms: frozen whole blood, isolated PBMCs, or DNA extracted from either of those sample types. V is cut by 0 bases and J by 4 bases, and the space between the germline ends is 22 bases. The CDR3 measures 19 amino acids from cysteine to phenylalanine. Just CDR3 DNA is preserved here, 57 bases in frame from base 1. CDR1 and CDR2 are read off the germline V gene as LGHNT and FRNRAP.

The TCR comes from a woman between 50 and 59 years old with COVID-19, enrolled during active disease. In this chain, TRBV12-5 is recombined with TRBJ1-5, with the D gene not confidently named. Sequencing was performed on peripheral blood. The nucleotides are TGTGCTAGTGGTTTGGTACGAGCGCGGGCCGGAGGGTCAAATCAGCCCCAGCATTTT. Its translation reads: CASGLVRARAGGSNQPQHF. The reference TRBV12-5 and TRBJ1-5 proteins fill in what lies around the CDR3, so the full variable domain reads DARVTQTPRHKVTEMGQEVTMRCQPILGHNTVFWYRQTMMQGLELLAYFRNRAPLDDSGMPKDRFSAEMPDATLATLKIQPSEPRDSAVYFCASGLVRARAGGSNQPQHFGDGTRLSIL.